This T cell receptor beta chain was retrieved from a study of T cell responses to AZD1222 COVID-19 vaccine. Germline V gene sequence: CDR1 SNHLY, CDR2 FYNNEI. This CDR3 has 14 amino acids. V lost 6 bases and J 8 bases, leaving 17 bases between the germline ends. Sequencing used immunoSEQ multiplex PCR; TCRdb keeps in-frame clones, though not all of them. Of 95,000 to 100,000 clones in the sample, approximately 89% were seen once. This receptor was taken from an adult who received the AZD1222 COVID-19 vaccine. This sample comprised peripheral blood, obtained 28 days after the second AZD1222 dose. This rearrangement joins TRBV2 to TRBJ2-1, with TRBD2 as a possible D gene (6 bases). CDR3 protein: CASSPGLRNHEQFF. CDR3 coding DNA: TGTGCCAGCAGCCCGGGACTCAGGAACCATGAGCAGTTCTTC.